Below, 29 T cell receptor beta chains from the same sample are listed, as sequenced in a study of T cell responses to AZD1222 COVID-19 vaccine. Generated by immunoSEQ multiplex PCR, the TCRdb table keeps only in-frame clones and is missing some. The sample has some 80,000 clones, approximately 91% seen once. The specimen was peripheral blood, collected on day 0 of AZD1222 vaccination. These receptors were collected from an adult in good health.

The chain uses TRBV5-6 and TRBJ2-7; 15 bases match TRBD2. The CDR3 is 16 residues long. Germline lookup yields CDR1 SGHDT and CDR2 YYEEEE. V lost 4 bases and J lost 1; bases outside the gene matches: 3. The CDR3 protein is CASSPGTSGGSYEQYF. CDR3 DNA sequence: TGTGCCAGCAGCCCTGGGACTAGCGGGGGGTCCTACGAGCAGTACTTC.

V and J are TRBV18 and TRBJ1-5, with D maybe TRBD1 (5 bases). V was pared by 3 bases and J by 4 bases, with 13 bases between. Germline CDR1 is KGHSH and CDR2 is LQKENI. The length of the CDR3 is 15 residues. DNA for the CDR3: TGTGCCAGCTCACCCGGCGGCAGGGATAATCAGCCCCAGCATTTT. Protein: CASSPGGRDNQPQHF. Filled out from reference TRBV18 and TRBJ1-5, the complete variable domain reads NAGVMQNPRHLVRRRGQEARLRCSPMKGHSHVYWYRQLPEEGLKFMVYLQKENIIDESGMPKERFSAEFPKEGPSILRIQQVVRGDSAAYFCASSPGGRDNQPQHFGDGTRLSIL.

The V and J genes are TRBV5-5 and TRBJ1-1; 7 positions match TRBD1. Germline CDR1 is SGHKS and CDR2 is YYEKEE (reference sequence). V was clipped by 4 bases and J by 11 bases; unmatched bases: 5. CDR3 size: 11 residues. CDR3 coding DNA: TGTGCCAGCAGCGCGGGACAGAGGGCTTTCTTT. Protein product: CASSAGQRAFF.

V and J are TRBV18 and TRBJ1-4; D not certain. The CDR3 sequence is 16 residues long. The V gene's germline CDR1 is KGHSH and CDR2 LQKENI. V lost 3 bases and J 5 bases, leaving 16 bases between the germline ends. The CDR3, as DNA: TGTGCCAGCTCACCGTCATATAGAACCAACAATGAAAAACTGTTTTTT. It is translated as CASSPSYRTNNEKLFF. Variable domain in full (rest from reference TRBV18 and TRBJ1-4): NAGVMQNPRHLVRRRGQEARLRCSPMKGHSHVYWYRQLPEEGLKFMVYLQKENIIDESGMPKERFSAEFPKEGPSILRIQQVVRGDSAAYFCASSPSYRTNNEKLFFGSGTQLSVL.

This chain connects TRBV15 to TRBJ1-2; 7 nucleotides agree with TRBD1. Losses at the gene ends were 3 bases for V and 5 bases for J; bases not matched to a gene: 9. This CDR3 has 15 residues. The germline gives CDR1 LNHNV, CDR2 YYDKDF (reference sequence). This chain's CDR3 is CATSSQRTGLYGYTF. Written as DNA, the CDR3 is TGTGCCACCAGCAGCCAAAGGACAGGACTGTATGGCTACACCTTC.

This clone was detected only a few times. The rearrangement uses TRBV7-9 and TRBJ2-7; D is tentatively TRBD1 or TRBD2 (5 bases each). Trimming pared 3 bases from V and 6 bases from J, leaving 15 bases between. Germline V lookup: CDR1 SEHNR, CDR2 FQNEAQ (reference sequence). The length of the CDR3 is 14 residues. CDR3 sequence reads: CASSLPGDLSEQYF. CDR3 nucleotides: TGTGCCAGCAGCTTGCCCGGGGACCTCTCCGAGCAGTACTTC.

This clone was found once. For the CDR3, the DNA is TGTGCCAGCAGCCCGGACAGAAGGACTGAAGCTTTCTTT. As protein: CASSPDRRTEAFF. This chain links TRBV6-5 with TRBJ1-1; D perhaps matches TRBD1 (6 bases). The length of the CDR3 is 13 residues. The V end was cut by 6 bases, the J end by 5 bases, with 13 bases between. Germline CDR1 MNHEY, CDR2 SVGAGI.

J is TRBJ1-1 and V is TRBV5-4; D gene unclear. CDR1 is SGHNT, CDR2 YYREEE, per germline (reference sequence). The CDR3 runs to 13 residues. Trimming took 4 bases from V and 3 from J, leaving 10 bases between them. CDR3 bases: TGTGCCAGCAGCCACCCTGGGGACACTGAAGCTTTCTTT. Encoded protein: CASSHPGDTEAFF.

This chain links TRBV5-1 with TRBJ2-5; D assignment may be TRBD1 or TRBD2 (5 bases each). V was cut by 1 base and J by 5 bases, with 12 bases left in between. The CDR3 is 14 residues long. Germline values: CDR1 SGHRS, CDR2 YFSETQ. CDR3 nucleotides: TGCGCCAGCAGCTTGTTCCCAGGGAGCGAGACCCAGTACTTC. Translating it yields CASSLFPGSETQYF.

The gene calls are TRBV5-5 and TRBJ1-4; 7 nucleotides match TRBD1. V lost 4 bases, J lost 2 bases, and 11 bases stayed unmatched. CDR3 length: 17 residues. Germline values: CDR1 SGHKS, CDR2 YYEKEE (reference sequence). CDR3 nucleotide sequence: TGTGCCAGCAGCGTTACTCTTACAGGGGCGACTAATGAAAAACTGTTTTTT. As protein: CASSVTLTGATNEKLFF.

As for this clone: Other DNA sequences of this sample code for an identical CDR3. The chain recombines TRBV5-1 with TRBJ1-3; no clear D gene. Germline V gives CDR1 SGHRS, CDR2 YFSETQ. Trimming removed 5 bases at V and 0 bases at J, with 12 bases between. There are 15 residues in the CDR3. The CDR3 DNA follows: TGCGCCAGCAGTTCGGACGGGATCTCTGGAAACACCATATATTTT. Its protein product is CASSSDGISGNTIYF.

This clone has just one count. This sequence joins TRBV9 and TRBJ2-5; 8 bases are shared with TRBD1. The CDR3 consists of 15 residues. V lost 4 bases, J lost 5 bases, and 10 bases stayed unmatched. Germline CDR1 and CDR2: SGDLS and YYNGEE. CDR3: CASSPMGTGPETQYF. In DNA, the CDR3 is TGTGCCAGCAGCCCCATGGGGACAGGCCCCGAGACCCAGTACTTC.

The chain uses TRBV6-6 and TRBJ2-7, with D unclear. The CDR3 contains 13 residues. V was clipped by 1 base and J by 4 bases, with 8 bases between them. Germline V CDR1 and CDR2: MNHNY, SVGAGI (reference sequence). In DNA form, the CDR3 reads TGTGCCAGCAGTTACTTGGTAGGATACGAGCAGTACTTC. It is translated as CASSYLVGYEQYF.

This chain connects TRBV14 to TRBJ1-2, with 11 nucleotides matching TRBD1. V dropped 4 bases and J dropped 3; count of bases not matched to a gene: 1. The CDR3 sequence is 14 residues long. CDR1 is SGHDN, CDR2 FVKESK, per germline. CDR3 nucleotides: TGTGCCAGCAGCCTGGACAGGGGGCACTATGGCTACACCTTC. Translated, it gives CASSLDRGHYGYTF.

The chain employs TRBV11-3 and TRBJ2-3, with 9 bases identical to TRBD1. Trimming removed 1 base from V and 4 bases from J; junction bases left unmatched: 9. Germline CDR1 SGHNT, CDR2 YENEEA. This CDR3 region has 17 residues. CDR3 sequence (DNA): TGTGCCAGCAGCTTAGTTGGGCCGGGACAGGGTGCAGATACGCAGTATTTT. Its protein is CASSLVGPGQGADTQYF. Full variable domain (rest looked up from reference TRBV11-3 and TRBJ2-3): EAGVVQSPRYKIIEKKQPVAFWCNPISGHNTLYWYLQNLGQGPELLIRYENEEAVDDSQLPKDRFSAERLKGVDSTLKIQPAELGDSAVYLCASSLVGPGQGADTQYFGPGTRLTVL.

This clone was seen a single time. The chain has TRBV6-5 and TRBJ2-7, with D perhaps matching TRBD1 (5 bases). The germline V gene encodes CDR1 MNHEY and CDR2 SVGAGI. The CDR3 extends over 15 amino acids. V lost 5 bases and J 3 bases, leaving 17 bases between the germline ends. For the CDR3, the DNA is TGTGCCAGCAGTAAATACTTGACAGATAACTACGAGCAGTACTTC. It yields the protein CASSKYLTDNYEQYF.

The genes are TRBV19 and TRBJ1-1; 8 positions agree with TRBD1. The CDR3 totals 16 residues. V lost 7 bases, J lost 4 bases, and 14 bases stayed unmatched. Germline V gives CDR1 LNHDA, CDR2 SQIVND (reference sequence). In DNA form, the CDR3 reads TGTGCCAGTAAGGCAGGGGGCTTGACGGAGGGCACTGAAGCTTTCTTT. Encoded protein: CASKAGGLTEGTEAFF.

J is TRBJ1-2 and V is TRBV5-1; TRBD1 matches 7 bases. Germline trimming cut 1 base from V and 2 bases from J; bases unmatched to any gene: 5. The germline V gene has CDR1 SGHRS and CDR2 YFSETQ. The CDR3 has 15 amino acids. CDR3: CASSLPQGENYGYTF. As DNA, the CDR3 is TGCGCCAGCAGCTTGCCTCAGGGGGAAAACTATGGCTACACCTTC. Drawing the rest from reference TRBV5-1 and TRBJ1-2, the complete variable domain is KAGVTQTPRYLIKTRGQQVTLSCSPISGHRSVSWYQQTPGQGLQFLFEYFSETQRNKGNFPGRFSGRQFSNSRSEMNVSTLELGDSALYLCASSLPQGENYGYTFGSGTRLTVV.

In nucleotides, the CDR3 is TGTGCCAGCAGTGTGGACGGGCGGAATAATTCACCCCTCCACTTT. Residues: CASSVDGRNNSPLHF. The rearrangement joins TRBV6-4 to TRBJ1-6; unclear D gene. CDR1 is MRHNA and CDR2 is SNTAGT in the germline V gene. Trimming removed 4 bases from V and 5 bases from J, with 12 bases in between. This CDR3 comprises 15 residues.

The chain couples TRBV30 to TRBJ1-5; D is unclear. CDR1 is GTSNPN and CDR2 is SVGIG in the germline V gene (reference sequence). This CDR3 is 14 amino acids long. V was pared by 5 bases and J by 1 base, with 12 bases between. Written as DNA, the CDR3 is TGTGCCTGGGGAGGGCGGCAGAGCAATCAGCCCCAGCATTTT. Residues: CAWGGRQSNQPQHF.

The chain couples TRBV28 to TRBJ1-3; D remains ambiguous. V was shortened by 4 bases and J by 2 bases, with 6 bases between the two germline ends. The germline V gene has CDR1 MDHEN and CDR2 SYDVKM. CDR3 length equals 13 residues. For the CDR3, the DNA is TGTGCCAGCAGTTCCATGCCTGGAAACACCATATATTTT. It translates to CASSSMPGNTIYF.

This sequence joins TRBV4-3 and TRBJ1-1; D ambiguous. Germline V gene data show CDR1 as LGHNA and CDR2 as YSLEER. V lost 1 base and J lost 6, with 15 bases in between. The CDR3 loop spans 15 amino acids. The CDR3 protein is CASSQGLGSDSEAFF. CDR3 sequence (DNA): TGCGCCAGCAGCCAAGGTCTAGGGAGTGATTCTGAAGCTTTCTTT.

The chain recombines TRBV30 with TRBJ1-1, with D tentatively TRBD1 (6 bases). The CDR3 is made up of 16 amino acids. CDR1 and CDR2 from the germline V gene are GTSNPN and SVGIG (reference sequence). Trimming cost V 7 bases and J 0 bases, with 21 bases left between them. CDR3 DNA sequence: TGTGCCTTAAGTGTCGACAGGCCCGACATGAACACTGAAGCTTTCTTT. Its translation: CALSVDRPDMNTEAFF.

The rearrangement joins TRBV19 to TRBJ2-7; D gene unclear. The ends were cut back, 3 bases at V and 0 bases at J, with 12 bases in the middle. The CDR3 sequence is 15 residues long. The germline CDR1 and CDR2 sequences are LNHDA and SQIVND (reference sequence). This CDR3 reads CASSINAQSSYEQYF. The CDR3 nucleotides read TGTGCCAGTAGTATTAACGCCCAGAGCTCCTACGAGCAGTACTTC.

The V call is TRBV30, the J call TRBJ1-6; D may be TRBD1 (5 bases). Trimming removed 0 bases at V and 7 bases at J, with 13 bases between. This CDR3 contains 15 residues. Germline V gene lookup returns CDR1 GTSNPN and CDR2 SVGIG (reference sequence). Here the CDR3 DNA reads TGTGCCTGGAGTGTACCGGGACCGAGGAATTCACCCCTCCACTTT. Its protein product is CAWSVPGPRNSPLHF.

The rearrangement links TRBV28 to TRBJ1-5; the D is unclear. CDR1 is MDHEN and CDR2 is SYDVKM in the germline V gene. The CDR3 loop spans 13 amino acids. Trimming shortened V by 3 bases and J by 6 bases, and 9 bases separated the two germline ends. The CDR3 nucleotides read TGTGCCAGCAGTTTCCTACTGGGTCAGCCCCAGCATTTT. Amino acid sequence: CASSFLLGQPQHF. The complete variable domain, with remaining parts taken from reference TRBV28 and TRBJ1-5, reads DVKVTQSSRYLVKRTGEKVFLECVQDMDHENMFWYRQDPGLGLRLIYFSYDVKMKEKGDIPEGYSVSREKKERFSLILESASTNQTSMYLCASSFLLGQPQHFGDGTRLSIL.

The chain is built from TRBV9 and TRBJ1-1; no reliable D call. The V gene lost 4 bases and the J gene lost 2 bases, with 15 bases spanning the gap. The length of the CDR3 is 15 residues. Germline CDR1 is SGDLS and CDR2 is YYNGEE. The CDR3 DNA reads as TGTGCCAGCAGCCAACCACACCTGGGTAACACTGAAGCTTTCTTT. Translated: CASSQPHLGNTEAFF.

This clone came up once. The junction and the germline gene differ at one end; a read error may be behind it. CDR3 residues: CASSLVLEQYF. CDR3 in DNA: TGTGCTAGCAGCTTAGTACTGGAGCAGTACTTC. The V and J genes are TRBV7-7 and TRBJ2-7; D remains unclear. Germline V gene data show CDR1 as SSHAT and CDR2 as FNYEAQ (reference sequence). This CDR3 region has 11 residues.

V is TRBV6-6 and J is TRBJ1-6; weak D call: TRBD1 (5 bases). The germline V gene encodes CDR1 MNHNY and CDR2 SVGAGI (reference sequence). The germline V and J ends were trimmed by 7 bases and 4 bases, with 17 bases remaining between them. This CDR3 spans 16 amino acids. The CDR3 here is CASMKQAPGYNSPLHF. The CDR3 nucleotides read TGTGCCAGCATGAAACAGGCCCCTGGATATAATTCACCCCTCCACTTT.